This T cell receptor beta chain was sequenced for a study of OX40 agonist ivuxolimab in advanced cancers. Study-level findings and limits: Several nonresponders also turned out to have low normalized T-cell clonal expansion.

On this clone: Its antigen is unidentified.

Germline lookup yields CDR1 SEHNR and CDR2 FQNEAQ (reference sequence). This CDR3 has 12 amino acids. V was trimmed by 4 bases and J by 8 bases, leaving 11 bases between them. Only in-frame clones appear in the TCRdb table, and some are missing; sequencing was by immunoSEQ multiplex PCR. The table has more than 25,000 clones, 83% seen once. The receptor's source is an adult with an advanced solid tumor such as melanoma, head and neck, liver or kidney cancer. Sequencing used CD4+ or CD8+ T cells sorted from blood, obtained in a trial of the OX40 agonist ivuxolimab. This chain connects TRBV7-9 to TRBJ1-1; D is possibly TRBD1 (5 bases). This CDR3 reads CASSSSGMEAFF. CDR3 sequence (DNA): TGTGCCAGCAGCTCCTCAGGGATGGAAGCTTTCTTT.